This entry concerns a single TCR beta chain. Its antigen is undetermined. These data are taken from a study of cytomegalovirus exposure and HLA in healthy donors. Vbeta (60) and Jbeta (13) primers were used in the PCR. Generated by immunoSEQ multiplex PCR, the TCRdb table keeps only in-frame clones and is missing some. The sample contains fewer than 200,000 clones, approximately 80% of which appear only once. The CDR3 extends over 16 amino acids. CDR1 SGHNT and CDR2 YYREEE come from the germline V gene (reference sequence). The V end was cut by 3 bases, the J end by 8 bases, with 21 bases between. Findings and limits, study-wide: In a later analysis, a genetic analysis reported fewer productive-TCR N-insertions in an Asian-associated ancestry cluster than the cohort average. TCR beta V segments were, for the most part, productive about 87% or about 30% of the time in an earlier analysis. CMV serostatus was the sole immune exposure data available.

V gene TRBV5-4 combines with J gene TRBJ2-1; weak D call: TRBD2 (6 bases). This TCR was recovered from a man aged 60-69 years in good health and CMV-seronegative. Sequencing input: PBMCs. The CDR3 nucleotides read TGTGCCAGCAGCTCGCCTAGGGACTGGACCTCACATGAGCAGTTCTTC. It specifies CASSSPRDWTSHEQFF.